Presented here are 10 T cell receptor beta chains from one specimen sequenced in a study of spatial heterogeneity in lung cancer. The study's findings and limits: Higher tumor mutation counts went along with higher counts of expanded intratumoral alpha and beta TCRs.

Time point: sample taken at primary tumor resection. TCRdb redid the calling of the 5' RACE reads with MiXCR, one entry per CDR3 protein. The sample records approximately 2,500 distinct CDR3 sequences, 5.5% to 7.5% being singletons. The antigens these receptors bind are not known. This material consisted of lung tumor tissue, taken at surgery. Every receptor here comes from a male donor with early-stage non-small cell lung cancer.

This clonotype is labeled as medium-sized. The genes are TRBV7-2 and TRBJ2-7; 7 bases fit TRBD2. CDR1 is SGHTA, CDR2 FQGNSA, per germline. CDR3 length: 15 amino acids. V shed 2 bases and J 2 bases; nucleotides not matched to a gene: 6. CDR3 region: CASSLLSSGTYEQYF. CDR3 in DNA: TGTGCCAGCAGCTTACTGTCTAGCGGAACCTACGAGCAGTACTTC.

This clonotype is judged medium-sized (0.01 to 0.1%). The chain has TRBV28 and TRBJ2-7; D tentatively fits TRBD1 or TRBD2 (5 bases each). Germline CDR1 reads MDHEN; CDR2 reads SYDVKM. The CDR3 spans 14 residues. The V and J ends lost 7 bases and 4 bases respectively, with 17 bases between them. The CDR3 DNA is TGTGCCAGCAACCCGGGACCGACGCTTTACGAGCAGTACTTC. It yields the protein CASNPGPTLYEQYF.

The CDR3 protein is CASSRSTSAGEQYF. The CDR3 coding sequence is TGTGCCAGCAGTCGCTCTACTTCCGCGGGGGAGCAGTACTTC. V gene TRBV27 combines with J gene TRBJ2-7, with D possibly TRBD2 on 6 matching bases. The CDR3 length is 14 residues. Germline CDR1 is MNHEY and CDR2 is SMNVEV (reference sequence). Trimming left V 5 bases short and J 7 bases short, with 18 bases between.

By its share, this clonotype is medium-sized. The CDR3 region is CSVAAGASWNEQFF. For the CDR3, the DNA is TGCAGCGTTGCGGCGGGAGCTTCATGGAATGAGCAGTTCTTC. The chain is built from TRBV29-1 and TRBJ2-1; 7 nucleotides match TRBD2. Germline V gene sequence: CDR1 SQVTM, CDR2 ANQGSEA. This CDR3 has 14 amino acids. Unmatched junction bases numbered 10, after V lost 4 bases and J lost 7 bases.

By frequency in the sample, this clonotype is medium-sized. CDR3 in amino acids: CASSQAVGGGTEAFF. The CDR3 DNA follows: TGTGCCAGCAGCCAAGCGGTCGGGGGTGGGACTGAAGCTTTCTTT. This chain connects TRBV14 to TRBJ1-1; the D gene is possibly TRBD1 (5 bases). Trimming removed 1 base from V and 5 bases from J, with 14 bases in between. The CDR3 sequence is 15 residues long. CDR1 and CDR2 from the germline V gene are SGHDN and FVKESK.

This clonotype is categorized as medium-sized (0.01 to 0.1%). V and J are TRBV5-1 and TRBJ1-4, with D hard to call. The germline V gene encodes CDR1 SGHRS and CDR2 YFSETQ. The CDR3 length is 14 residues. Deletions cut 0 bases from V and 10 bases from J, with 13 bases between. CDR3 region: CASSLDPAGGKLFF. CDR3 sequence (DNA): TGCGCCAGCAGCTTGGACCCGGCAGGCGGAAAACTGTTTTTT.

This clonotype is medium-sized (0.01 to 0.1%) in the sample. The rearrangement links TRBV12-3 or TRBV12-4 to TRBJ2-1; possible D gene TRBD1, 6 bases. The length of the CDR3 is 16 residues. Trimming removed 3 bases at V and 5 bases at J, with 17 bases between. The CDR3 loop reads CASSFPQGYRHNEQFF. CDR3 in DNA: TGTGCCAGCAGTTTTCCACAGGGATACCGCCACAATGAGCAGTTCTTC.

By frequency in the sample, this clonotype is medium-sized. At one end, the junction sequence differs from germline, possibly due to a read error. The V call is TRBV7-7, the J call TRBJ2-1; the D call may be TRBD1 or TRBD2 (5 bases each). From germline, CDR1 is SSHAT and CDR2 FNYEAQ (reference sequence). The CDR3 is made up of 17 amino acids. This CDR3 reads CASSTYLGGVAYNEQFF. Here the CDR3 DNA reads TGTGCTAGCAGCACATACCTTGGGGGAGTCGCCTACAATGAGCAGTTCTTC.

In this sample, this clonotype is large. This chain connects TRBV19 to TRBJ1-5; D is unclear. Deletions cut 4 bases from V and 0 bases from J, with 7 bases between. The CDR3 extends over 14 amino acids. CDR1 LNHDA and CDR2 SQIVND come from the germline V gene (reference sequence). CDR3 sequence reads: CASSRGNSNQPQHF. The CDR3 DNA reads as TGTGCCAGTAGTAGAGGAAATAGCAATCAGCCCCAGCATTTT. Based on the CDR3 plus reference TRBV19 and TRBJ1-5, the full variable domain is DGGITQSPKYLFRKEGQNVTLSCEQNLNHDAMYWYRQDPGQGLRLIYYSQIVNDFQKGDIAEGYSVSREKKESFPLTVTSAQKNPTAFYLCASSRGNSNQPQHFGDGTRLSIL.

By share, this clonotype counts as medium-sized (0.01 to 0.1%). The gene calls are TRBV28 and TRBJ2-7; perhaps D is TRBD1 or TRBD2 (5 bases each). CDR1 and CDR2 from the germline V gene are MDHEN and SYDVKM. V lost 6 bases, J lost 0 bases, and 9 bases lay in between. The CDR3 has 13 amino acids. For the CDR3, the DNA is TGTGCCAGCAGGGGGGTCAGCTCCTACGAGCAGTACTTC. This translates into CASRGVSSYEQYF.